Below are 18 T cell receptor beta chains sequenced from a single sample in a study of blood T cells in healthy people across ages. With a J-beta primer mix and a sample-barcoded 5' primer, a second PCR ran about 6 to 11 cycles. TCRdb reprocessed the 5' RACE reads with MiXCR, giving one entry per CDR3 protein. The table includes about 1.6 million distinct CDR3 sequences, about 31% detected once. The specimen was blood. These receptors originate from a woman aged 25 to 39 in good health.

This clonotype was observed a few times. The J gene is TRBJ1-1, the V gene TRBV20-1, with TRBD1 identical over 7 bases. V gave up 4 bases and J gave up 11 bases; unmatched junction bases: 7. This CDR3 has 11 residues. Germline V CDR1 and CDR2: DFQATT, SNEGSKA (reference sequence). The CDR3 DNA reads TGCAGTGCTACCCCAGGGGGTAAGGCTTTCTTT. It translates to CSATPGGKAFF.

This clonotype appeared a few times. The chain is built from TRBV5-4 and TRBJ2-5, with 8 bases matching TRBD2. Germline V lookup: CDR1 SGHNT, CDR2 YYREEE (reference sequence). Trimming at V came to 4 bases and at J to 5 bases, leaving 7 bases not matched to a gene. This CDR3 region has 14 residues. This CDR3 is CASSPRTSFETQYF. CDR3 nucleotide sequence: TGTGCCAGCAGCCCTCGGACTAGCTTTGAGACCCAGTACTTC. Complete variable domain (other parts from reference TRBV5-4 and TRBJ2-5): ETGVTQSPTHLIKTRGQQVTLRCSSQSGHNTVSWYQQALGQGPQFIFQYYREEENGRGNFPPRFSGLQFPNYSSELNVNALELDDSALYLCASSPRTSFETQYFGPGTRLLVL.

This clonotype was observed many times. This chain uses TRBV29-1 with TRBJ2-5; TRBD2 aligns across 10 bases. CDR1 is SQVTM and CDR2 is ANQGSEA in the germline V gene. After removal of 8 bases from V and 5 bases from J, the junction contained 8 bases not matched to a gene. The CDR3 sequence is 13 residues long. CDR3 in amino acids: CSMKRGGSETQYF. CDR3 DNA: TGCAGCATGAAGCGGGGGGGCAGTGAGACCCAGTACTTC.

The sample holds a few counts of this clonotype. This chain uses TRBV20-1 with TRBJ2-7; weak D call: TRBD2 (6 bases). Trimming shortened V by 6 bases and J by 2 bases, and 17 bases separated the two germline ends. The V gene's germline CDR1 is DFQATT and CDR2 SNEGSKA (reference sequence). This CDR3 region has 14 residues. This chain's CDR3 is CSAHKPRETYEQYF. CDR3 DNA sequence: TGCAGTGCCCACAAACCGCGGGAAACCTACGAGCAGTACTTC.

There are many counts of this clonotype. The V call is TRBV13, the J call TRBJ2-1; D gene uncertain. The germline V gene has CDR1 PRHDT and CDR2 FYEKMQ (reference sequence). The length of the CDR3 is 11 residues. Trimming cost V 5 bases and J 6 bases, with 5 bases left between them. The CDR3 region has the DNA TGTGCCAGCAGCGAGAGCAATGAGCAGTTCTTC. Translating it yields CASSESNEQFF.

This clonotype has a handful of counts. The V call is TRBV12-3 or TRBV12-4, the J call TRBJ2-5, with D maybe TRBD2 (5 bases). CDR3 length equals 15 residues. The V and J ends lost 5 bases and 3 bases respectively, with 16 bases between them. This chain's CDR3 is CASSPRLAAKETQYF. The CDR3 DNA sequence: TGTGCCAGCAGTCCCCGTCTAGCAGCAAAAGAGACCCAGTACTTC.

The chain carries TRBV20-1 and TRBJ2-7, with D possibly being TRBD1 (7 bases). The germline V and J ends were trimmed by 5 bases and 9 bases, with 17 bases remaining between them. This CDR3 region has 12 residues. Germline lookup yields CDR1 DFQATT and CDR2 SNEGSKA (reference sequence). CDR3 amino acids: CSAGTDLGGQYF. The CDR3 DNA follows: TGCAGTGCTGGGACAGACCTCGGGGGGCAGTACTTC.

The chain uses TRBV7-9 and TRBJ2-1; 7 bases match TRBD1. V lost 5 bases, J lost 9 bases, and 7 bases stayed unmatched. Germline assignment: CDR1 SEHNR and CDR2 FQNEAQ (reference sequence). This CDR3 comprises 13 residues. The CDR3: CASSTRGLSEQFF. The CDR3 bases are TGTGCCAGCAGCACTAGGGGGCTGAGTGAGCAGTTCTTC.

V gene TRBV20-1 combines with J gene TRBJ2-7; D unresolved. Between the trimmed V and J ends, which lost 0 bases and 7 bases, there was a span of 10 bases. The V gene's germline CDR1 is DFQATT and CDR2 SNEGSKA (reference sequence). This CDR3 has 12 amino acids. The CDR3 reads CSARDLQVEQYF. CDR3 bases: TGCAGTGCTAGAGATCTTCAGGTGGAGCAGTACTTC.

This chain joins TRBV29-1 and TRBJ1-1, with a possible D match to TRBD1 (5 bases). This CDR3 is 14 amino acids long. Between the trimmed V and J ends, which lost 2 bases and 7 bases, there was a span of 17 bases. Per the germline V gene, CDR1 is SQVTM and CDR2 is ANQGSEA. Here the CDR3 reads CSVERDPPWVEAFF. The CDR3 DNA follows: TGCAGCGTTGAAAGGGACCCTCCGTGGGTTGAAGCTTTCTTT.

For this clonotype: A single base separates this from a much larger clone, so it may be a read error. The chain joins TRBV7-2 to TRBJ2-3; D might be TRBD1 (6 bases). V was shortened by 4 bases and J by 1 base, with 15 bases between the two germline ends. Germline V lookup: CDR1 SGHTA, CDR2 FQGNSA. The CDR3 is made up of 16 amino acids. In DNA, the CDR3 is TGTGCCAGCAGCTCCACTCGGGACATCCGCACAGATACGCAGTATTTT. It encodes CASSSTRDIRTDTQYF.

The chain uses TRBV5-1 and TRBJ2-5; perhaps D is TRBD1 or TRBD2 (6 bases each). The CDR3 contains 15 residues. Germline V gene sequence: CDR1 SGHRS, CDR2 YFSETQ. V was shortened by 5 bases and J by 2 bases, with 16 bases between the two germline ends. Here the CDR3 reads CASRLEGGGQETQYF. The CDR3 DNA reads as TGCGCCAGCAGACTGGAGGGGGGCGGACAAGAGACCCAGTACTTC.

The V and J genes are TRBV7-7 and TRBJ2-5; maybe TRBD1 (5 bases). V was pared by 2 bases and J by 5 bases, with 12 bases between. The CDR3 extends over 14 amino acids. The V gene's germline CDR1 is SSHAT and CDR2 FNYEAQ (reference sequence). CDR3 coding DNA: TGTGCCAGCAGCTTATCTCTCAGGGCGGAGACCCAGTACTTC. Protein sequence: CASSLSLRAETQYF.

This clonotype was detected only a few times. The CDR3 nucleotides are TGTGCCAGCAGCCACGTCTTAGCGGGAGGCTCTATACTGACCACAGATACGCAGTATTTT. Protein sequence: CASSHVLAGGSILTTDTQYF. This sequence joins TRBV7-8 and TRBJ2-3, with 10 nucleotides matching TRBD2. Germline-derived CDR1 and CDR2 are SGHVS and FQNEAQ. Trimming took 5 bases from V and 2 from J; bases not matched to a gene: 19. The CDR3 is 20 residues long.

This clonotype occurred many times. The rearrangement uses TRBV12-3 or TRBV12-4 and TRBJ2-3; a possible D gene is TRBD2 (6 bases). The CDR3 has 14 amino acids. V was cut by 0 bases and J by 6 bases, with 10 bases left in between. CDR3: CASSLAGGGDTQYF. The CDR3 DNA sequence: TGTGCCAGCAGTTTAGCTGGCGGAGGGGATACGCAGTATTTT.

This clonotype was observed a few times. This sequence joins TRBV5-6 and TRBJ2-3; 11 bases are shared with TRBD2. Germline V CDR1 and CDR2: SGHDT, YYEEEE. The CDR3 runs 18 residues. The V segment lost 1 base and the J segment 0 bases; nucleotides outside the gene matches: 7. The CDR3 DNA sequence: TGTGCCAGCAGCTTGACTAGCGGGGGAACCCCTAGCACAGATACGCAGTATTTT. Its protein product is CASSLTSGGTPSTDTQYF.

This chain joins TRBV20-1 and TRBJ2-7; D remains ambiguous. Trimming shortened V by 4 bases and J by 2 bases, and 9 bases separated the two germline ends. The V gene's germline CDR1 is DFQATT and CDR2 SNEGSKA (reference sequence). This CDR3 has 12 residues. In DNA form, the CDR3 reads TGCAGTGCTATGGATATGACCTACGAGCAGTACTTC. It translates to CSAMDMTYEQYF.

CDR3 in DNA: TGTGCCAGCGGACCGACAGCCGGGACGGAGTACAATGAGCAGTTCTTC. Its protein product is CASGPTAGTEYNEQFF. The chain joins TRBV13 to TRBJ2-1; the D call may be TRBD1 or TRBD2 (5 bases each). Per germline, CDR1 PRHDT and CDR2 FYEKMQ (reference sequence). The CDR3 contains 16 residues. The germline V and J ends were trimmed by 8 bases and 4 bases, with 21 bases remaining between them.